Listed here are 8 T cell receptor beta chains from one sample, sequenced in a study of T-cell reconstitution after alpha-beta-depleted transplantation in children. Preparation of the TCRbeta library used unique molecular identifiers. TCRdb redid the calling of the PCR reads with MiXCR, one entry per CDR3 protein. The data contain fewer than 550,000 distinct CDR3 sequences, about an eighth of them singletons. The specimen comprised PBMCs, mostly from graft donor cells, sampled 180 days after TCRalphabeta/CD19-depleted stem cell transplant. These receptors originate from a female patient aged 2-9 years who had a stem cell transplant for aplastic anemia, so the T cells may come from the graft donor.

This clonotype was seen only a few times. The chain joins TRBV2 to TRBJ2-1, with TRBD2 identical over 13 bases. This CDR3 has 16 residues. CDR1 and CDR2 (germline): SNHLY, FYNNEI. The V segment lost 6 bases and the J segment 4 bases; nucleotides outside the gene matches: 6. CDR3 region: CASSTTSGRGYNEQFF. CDR3 DNA: TGTGCCAGCAGCACCACTAGCGGGAGGGGGTACAATGAGCAGTTCTTC.

V gene TRBV7-6 combines with J gene TRBJ1-1, with D uncertain. This CDR3 region has 14 residues. Germline CDR1 SGHVS, CDR2 FNYEAQ. Trimming stripped 5 bases from V and 5 bases from J, with 15 bases between. The CDR3 sequence is CASSTKEVATEAFF. In DNA form, the CDR3 reads TGTGCCAGCAGCACGAAAGAGGTAGCGACTGAAGCTTTCTTT. Supplemented by reference TRBV7-6 and TRBJ1-1, the full variable domain reads GAGVSQSPRYKVTKRGQDVALRCDPISGHVSLYWYRQALGQGPEFLTYFNYEAQQDKSGLPNDRFSAERPEGSISTLTIQRTEQRDSAMYRCASSTKEVATEAFFGQGTRLTVV.

This clonotype was observed a handful of times. The chain joins TRBV4-3 to TRBJ2-7, with no clear D. Trimming stripped 0 bases from V and 1 base from J, with 10 bases between. CDR1 LGHNA and CDR2 YSLEER come from the germline V gene. CDR3 length equals 15 residues. This CDR3 is CASSQEYLGSYEQYV. The CDR3 nucleotides are TGCGCCAGCAGCCAAGAGTACCTCGGTTCCTACGAGCAGTACGTC.

This chain links TRBV20-1 with TRBJ2-1; unclear D gene. The germline CDR1 and CDR2 sequences are DFQATT and SNEGSKA (reference sequence). The CDR3 is 14 residues long. V gave up 0 bases and J gave up 3 bases, with 9 bases separating them. CDR3 DNA: TGCAGTGCTAGAGAGGGCGGAGTCTACAATGAGCAGTTCTTC. Its translation: CSAREGGVYNEQFF.

This clonotype occurred many times. The V call is TRBV20-1, the J call TRBJ2-2; 8 positions match TRBD1. Losses at the gene ends were 6 bases for V and 7 bases for J; bases not matched to a gene: 7. There are 13 residues in the CDR3. The germline V gene encodes CDR1 DFQATT and CDR2 SNEGSKA (reference sequence). For the CDR3, the DNA is TGCAGTGCCCCGGACAGGGCGAACGGGGAGCTGTTTTTT. Its protein product is CSAPDRANGELFF.

This clonotype was observed many times. The gene calls are TRBV7-9 and TRBJ1-4, with 8 bases matching TRBD1. The CDR3 contains 15 residues. The V segment lost 6 bases and the J segment 8 bases; nucleotides outside the gene matches: 11. Germline V gene lookup returns CDR1 SEHNR and CDR2 FQNEAQ (reference sequence). The CDR3 DNA follows: TGTGCCAGCAGAAATGTGGACAGGGAGAGCGAAAAACTGTTTTTT. Its protein product is CASRNVDRESEKLFF. Supplemented by reference TRBV7-9 and TRBJ1-4, the full variable domain reads DTGVSQNPRHKITKRGQNVTFRCDPISEHNRLYWYRQTLGQGPEFLTYFQNEAQLEKSRLLSDRFSAERPKGSFSTLEIQRTEQGDSAMYLCASRNVDRESEKLFFGSGTQLSVL.

This clonotype was observed many times. This chain connects TRBV20-1 to TRBJ2-1; TRBD2 matches 8 bases. J gave up 6 bases and V 0 bases, and 10 bases lay outside the gene matches. CDR1 is DFQATT and CDR2 is SNEGSKA in the germline V gene (reference sequence). The length of the CDR3 is 16 residues. CDR3 in amino acids: CSARDNQRELSNEQFF. The DNA for the CDR3 is TGCAGTGCTAGAGATAATCAGCGGGAGCTGTCCAATGAGCAGTTCTTC.

The V call is TRBV18, the J call TRBJ2-5; TRBD2 matches 13 bases. The CDR3 runs 17 residues. Germline V gene lookup returns CDR1 KGHSH and CDR2 LQKENI. Trimming cost V 5 bases and J 3 bases; bases outside gene matches: 9. This CDR3 reads CASSFKRGLAGEETQYF. The DNA of the CDR3 is TGTGCCAGCTCATTTAAAAGAGGACTAGCGGGGGAAGAGACCCAGTACTTC.